This TCR beta chain appears in the sequencing data of a study of post-analysis software for immune sequencing data. Germline V gives CDR1 SGHTA, CDR2 FQGTGA. Trimming removed 5 bases at V and 4 bases at J, with 15 bases between. The length of the CDR3 is 15 residues. Points from the study as a whole: Controls had lower frequencies than patients of 4 or 5 TRBV segments, which included TRBV5-6, TRBV5-1 and TRBV20-1.

This clonotype came up a few times. Antigen specificity is unknown. TCR beta cDNA libraries had unique molecular identifiers. TCRdb re-called the PCR reads with MiXCR, one entry per CDR3 protein. This sample has approximately 180,000 distinct CDR3 sequences; around 30% occur once, and the top ten carry about 1.6%. This chain uses TRBV7-3 with TRBJ2-1; TRBD2 might be the D (6 bases). This receptor was identified in a girl aged 10-17 years with multiple sclerosis. Sequenced material: blood. DNA of the CDR3: TGTGCCAGCAGCCTCACCGGGCGGGAATACAATGAGCAGTTCTTC. It specifies CASSLTGREYNEQFF. Based on the CDR3 plus reference TRBV7-3 and TRBJ2-1, the full variable domain is GAGVSQTPSNKVTEKGKYVELRCDPISGHTALYWYRQSLGQGPEFLIYFQGTGAADDSGLPNDRFFAVRPEGSVSTLKIQRTERGDSAVYLCASSLTGREYNEQFFGPGTRLTVL.